This TCR beta chain was sequenced for a study of cytomegalovirus exposure and HLA in healthy donors. Study results and caveats: Highly shared sequence variants in one cluster were likely a sequencing artifact.

PCR primers comprised 60 Vbeta and 13 Jbeta primers. Sequencing used immunoSEQ multiplex PCR; TCRdb keeps in-frame clones, though not all of them. The sample has approximately 190,000 clones; roughly 80% are singletons. Concerning this clone itself: No antigen is known for it.

This TCR came from a man aged 50 or older in good health and CMV-seronegative. The sample consisted of PBMCs.

The CDR3 DNA is TGTGCCAGCAGCTTAGGGACTAGCGGGAACACCGGGGAGCTGTTTTTT. This encodes CASSLGTSGNTGELFF. The chain couples TRBV7-9 to TRBJ2-2; 10 nucleotides line up with TRBD2. The V and J ends lost 1 base and 1 base, in that order; junction bases with no gene match: 0. The germline CDR1 and CDR2 sequences are SEHNR and FQNEAQ (reference sequence). CDR3 length equals 16 residues.